One sample yielded the 18 T cell receptor beta chains listed below, sequenced in a study of cytomegalovirus exposure and HLA in healthy donors. In the PCR, 60 Vbeta and 13 Jbeta primers were used. Produced via immunoSEQ multiplex PCR; TCRdb's table is partial and in-frame only. The sample lists 180,000 or so clones; roughly 82% were seen once. The sample was PBMCs. Source of these receptors: a man aged 35 to 55 in good health and CMV-seronegative.

The CDR3 coding sequence is TGCGCCAGCAGCCAAGAAGGTCAAGCGGACGGATCCCCTAGGGCCAACGTCCTGACTTTC. Its protein product is CASSQEGQADGSPRANVLTF. The chain couples TRBV4-3 to TRBJ2-6; D possibly corresponds to TRBD2 (5 bases). The ends were cut back, 0 bases at V and 5 bases at J, with 23 bases in the middle. Germline assignment: CDR1 LGHNA and CDR2 YSLEER. This CDR3 has 20 residues.

V is TRBV11-3 and J is TRBJ2-2, with D unclear. Germline V gene lookup returns CDR1 SGHNT and CDR2 YENEEA. This CDR3 has 16 amino acids. Trimming left V 5 bases short and J 5 bases short, with 18 bases between. The DNA for the CDR3 is TGTGCCAGCAGCCCGAGAGGCGCCCCATCGACCGGGGAGCTGTTTTTT. Its protein is CASSPRGAPSTGELFF.

The rearrangement uses TRBV9 and TRBJ2-1, with TRBD2 identical over 8 bases. V shed 2 bases, J shed 8 bases, and the junction held 15 bases outside the gene matches. Germline assignment: CDR1 SGDLS and CDR2 YYNGEE. CDR3 size: 17 residues. CDR3 bases: TGTGCCAGCAGCGTTACCCAAGGACTAGCCGGCAGCTATGAGCAGTTCTTC. Amino acid sequence: CASSVTQGLAGSYEQFF.

The rearrangement links TRBV5-1 to TRBJ2-5; 7 nucleotides align to TRBD2. Germline V gene sequence: CDR1 SGHRS, CDR2 YFSETQ. V shed 4 bases and J 2 bases; nucleotides not matched to a gene: 8. The length of the CDR3 is 15 residues. As DNA, the CDR3 is TGCGCCAGCAGCCCGACCCTAGCGGAGCAAGAGACCCAGTACTTC. It encodes CASSPTLAEQETQYF. Based on the CDR3 plus reference TRBV5-1 and TRBJ2-5, the full variable domain is KAGVTQTPRYLIKTRGQQVTLSCSPISGHRSVSWYQQTPGQGLQFLFEYFSETQRNKGNFPGRFSGRQFSNSRSEMNVSTLELGDSALYLCASSPTLAEQETQYFGPGTRLLVL.

The chain carries TRBV9 and TRBJ1-5, with D possibly TRBD1 on 6 matching bases. The V end was cut by 9 bases, the J end by 0 bases, with 16 bases between. CDR3 size: 15 residues. In germline, CDR1 is SGDLS, CDR2 YYNGEE. The CDR3 nucleotides read TGTGCCAACATAAGGGGGGGCTATAGCAATCAGCCCCAGCATTTT. Its translation: CANIRGGYSNQPQHF.

J is TRBJ2-5 and V is TRBV29-1, with a weak D call TRBD1 (5 bases). Trimming removed 3 bases at V and 1 base at J, with 9 bases between. Germline V gene sequence: CDR1 SQVTM, CDR2 ANQGSEA. The CDR3 is made up of 13 amino acids. The CDR3 coding sequence is TGCAGCGTTGAGGGCAGGGCCCAAGAGACCCAGTACTTC. This gives the protein CSVEGRAQETQYF.

Remarks on this clone: This CDR3 is also generated by other DNA sequences in the sample. CDR3 region: CASSLQGQETQYF. CDR3 coding DNA: TGTGCCAGCTCCCTACAGGGCCAAGAGACCCAGTACTTC. The V call is TRBV18, the J call TRBJ2-5, with D maybe TRBD1 (6 bases). Trimming removed 6 bases from V and 1 base from J, with 9 bases in between. Germline lookup yields CDR1 KGHSH and CDR2 LQKENI. This CDR3 comprises 13 residues.

The chain links TRBV28 to TRBJ1-2; no definite D call. V was shortened by 2 bases and J by 1 base, with 11 bases between the two germline ends. Germline V gene data show CDR1 as MDHEN and CDR2 as SYDVKM. The CDR3 has 15 residues. The CDR3 is CASSLLAGDNYGYTF. The CDR3 nucleotides read TGTGCCAGCAGTTTACTGGCAGGCGATAACTATGGCTACACCTTC.

The genes are TRBV9 and TRBJ2-2; 10 bases agree with TRBD1. V shed 0 bases and J 7 bases; nucleotides not matched to a gene: 12. The CDR3 has 18 residues. CDR1 is SGDLS, CDR2 YYNGEE, per germline. CDR3 residues: CASSVVWDRGIRDGELFF. The CDR3 DNA is TGTGCCAGCAGCGTAGTATGGGACAGGGGTATTCGGGACGGGGAGCTGTTTTTT. The full variable domain, completed using reference TRBV9 and TRBJ2-2, is DSGVTQTPKHLITATGQRVTLRCSPRSGDLSVYWYQQSLDQGLQFLIQYYNGEERAKGNILERFSAQQFPDLHSELNLSSLELGDSALYFCASSVVWDRGIRDGELFFGEGSRLTVL.

The V gene is TRBV7-8, the J gene TRBJ2-5, with 7 bases that match TRBD2. V shed 2 bases, J shed 2 bases, and the junction held 8 bases outside the gene matches. This CDR3 has 16 amino acids. Germline CDR1 reads SGHVS; CDR2 reads FQNEAQ. The CDR3 loop reads CASSLTGGAGQETQYF. CDR3 sequence (DNA): TGTGCCAGCAGCTTAACCGGAGGAGCGGGACAAGAGACCCAGTACTTC. The whole variable domain, remainder taken from reference TRBV7-8 and TRBJ2-5, is GAGVSQSPRYKVAKRGQDVALRCDPISGHVSLFWYQQALGQGPEFLTYFQNEAQLDKSGLPSDRFFAERPEGSVSTLKIQRTQQEDSAVYLCASSLTGGAGQETQYFGPGTRLLVL.

The rearrangement uses TRBV2 and TRBJ2-7; no clear D. The germline CDR1 and CDR2 sequences are SNHLY and FYNNEI. The CDR3 is 12 residues long. V gave up 5 bases and J gave up 2 bases, with 7 bases separating them. The CDR3 bases are TGTGCCAGCAGTTATAGTACCTACGAGCAGTACTTC. It specifies CASSYSTYEQYF.

Within the sample, this clone is medium-sized. The J gene is TRBJ1-2, the V gene TRBV27, with 7 bases that match TRBD1. The V segment lost 8 bases and the J segment 0 bases; nucleotides outside the gene matches: 21. Germline lookup yields CDR1 MNHEY and CDR2 SMNVEV (reference sequence). The CDR3 covers 19 residues. CDR3 loop: CASPKKTGQQGRANYGYTF. CDR3 bases: TGTGCCAGCCCCAAAAAAACGGGACAGCAAGGCCGAGCTAACTATGGCTACACCTTC.

The sample holds one count of this clone. This chain joins TRBV11-2 and TRBJ2-7; tentatively, D is TRBD2 (6 bases). V was shortened by 5 bases and J by 3 bases, with 14 bases between the two germline ends. The CDR3 loop spans 14 amino acids. Germline CDR1 and CDR2: SGHAT and FQNNGV. In DNA, the CDR3 is TGTGCCAGCAGCGGGACTTACCTCGACTACGAGCAGTACTTC. Amino acids: CASSGTYLDYEQYF.

The chain is built from TRBV7-3 and TRBJ2-3, with D possibly being TRBD1 (6 bases). CDR1 and CDR2 from the germline V gene are SGHTA and FQGTGA. CDR3 length: 15 amino acids. The V and J ends lost 5 bases and 2 bases respectively, with 14 bases between them. The CDR3 coding sequence is TGTGCCAGCAGCGGCGGACAGACTCACACAGATACGCAGTATTTT. Encoded protein: CASSGGQTHTDTQYF.

This chain links TRBV12-2 with TRBJ2-1; TRBD2, the table's D call, was not compared with the DNA. TRBV12-2 is noted as a pseudogene. CDR3 length: 19 amino acids. The CDR3 protein is CASRLARGLAGSSYNEQFF. DNA of the CDR3: TGTGCAAGTCGCTTAGCCCGCGGGCTAGCGGGATCCTCCTACAATGAGCAGTTCTTC.

This rearrangement joins TRBV19 to TRBJ2-5; TRBD1 is a possible D gene (5 bases). Looked up from germline, CDR1 is LNHDA and CDR2 is SQIVND (reference sequence). This CDR3 region has 12 residues. Trimming removed 9 bases from V and 4 bases from J, with 12 bases in between. The CDR3: CASELGRETQYF. The CDR3 region has the DNA TGTGCCAGCGAGTTGGGGCGAGAGACCCAGTACTTC.

The V and J genes are TRBV10-3 and TRBJ2-3; D might be TRBD1 (7 bases). Germline V gene lookup returns CDR1 ENHRY and CDR2 SYGVKD. Trimming cost V 8 bases and J 3 bases, with 18 bases left between them. The CDR3 extends over 15 amino acids. The CDR3 is CAIPPEGAGTDTQYF. The CDR3 DNA sequence: TGTGCCATCCCCCCGGAGGGGGCGGGGACAGATACGCAGTATTTT.

The CDR3 loop reads CASSLSGGNTEAFF. The CDR3 DNA is TGTGCCAGCAGCTTATCAGGGGGCAACACTGAAGCTTTCTTT. V and J are TRBV7-2 and TRBJ1-1, with TRBD1 matching over 8 bases. Germline CDR1 and CDR2: SGHTA and FQGNSA. The CDR3 contains 14 residues. J lost 2 bases, V lost 2 bases, and 1 base had no gene match.